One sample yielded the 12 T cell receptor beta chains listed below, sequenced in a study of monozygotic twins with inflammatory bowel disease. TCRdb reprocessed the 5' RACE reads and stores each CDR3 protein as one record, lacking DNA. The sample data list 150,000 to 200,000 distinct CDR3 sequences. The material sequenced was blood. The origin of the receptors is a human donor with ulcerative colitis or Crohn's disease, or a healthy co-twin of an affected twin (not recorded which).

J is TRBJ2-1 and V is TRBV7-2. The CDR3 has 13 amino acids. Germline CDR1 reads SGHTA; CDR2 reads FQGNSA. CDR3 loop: CASSLLNYNEQFF.

The CDR3 is CASTLAGGRWDTQYF. This sequence joins TRBV6-1 and TRBJ2-3; TCRdb indicates TRBD2, and absent DNA this call remains unverified. CDR3 length equals 15 residues. Germline CDR1 is MNHNS and CDR2 is SASEGT.

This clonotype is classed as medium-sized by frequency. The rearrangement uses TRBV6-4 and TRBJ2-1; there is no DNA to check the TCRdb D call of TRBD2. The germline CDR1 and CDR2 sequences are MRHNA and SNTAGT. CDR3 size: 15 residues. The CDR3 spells CASSESSGHYNEQFF.

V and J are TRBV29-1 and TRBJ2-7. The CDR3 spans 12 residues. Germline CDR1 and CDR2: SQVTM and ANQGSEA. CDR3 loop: CSVGGSSYEQYF.

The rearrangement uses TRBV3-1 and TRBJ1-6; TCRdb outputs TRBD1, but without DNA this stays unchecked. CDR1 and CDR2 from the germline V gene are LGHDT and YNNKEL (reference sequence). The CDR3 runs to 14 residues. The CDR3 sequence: CASSQDPGKSPLHF.

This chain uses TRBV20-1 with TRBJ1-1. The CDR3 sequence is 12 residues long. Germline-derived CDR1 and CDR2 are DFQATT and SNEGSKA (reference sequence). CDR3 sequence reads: CSARDANTEAFF.

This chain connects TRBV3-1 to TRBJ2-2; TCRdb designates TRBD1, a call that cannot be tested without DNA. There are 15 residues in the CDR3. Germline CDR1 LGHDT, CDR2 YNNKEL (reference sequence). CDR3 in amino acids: CASSQGGPNTGELFF. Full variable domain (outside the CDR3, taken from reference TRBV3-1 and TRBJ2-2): DTAVSQTPKYLVTQMGNDKSIKCEQNLGHDTMYWYKQDSKKFLKIMFSYNNKELIINETVPNRFSPKSPDKAHLNLHINSLELGDSAVYFCASSQGGPNTGELFFGEGSRLTVL.

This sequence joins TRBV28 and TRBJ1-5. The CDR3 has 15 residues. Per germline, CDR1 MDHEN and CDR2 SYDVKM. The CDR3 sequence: CASSLISGSYQPQHF.

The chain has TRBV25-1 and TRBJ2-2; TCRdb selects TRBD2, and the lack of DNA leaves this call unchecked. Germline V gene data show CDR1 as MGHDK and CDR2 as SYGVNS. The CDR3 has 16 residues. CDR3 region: CASRRTSGRGDGELFF. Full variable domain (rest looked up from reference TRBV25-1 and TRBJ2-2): EADIYQTPRYLVIGTGKKITLECSQTMGHDKMYWYQQDPGMELHLIHYSYGVNSTEKGDLSSESTVSRIRTEHFPLTLESARPSHTSQYLCASRRTSGRGDGELFFGEGSRLTVL.

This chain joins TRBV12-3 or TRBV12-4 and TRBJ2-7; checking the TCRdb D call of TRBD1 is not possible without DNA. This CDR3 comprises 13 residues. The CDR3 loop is CASLRGWGYEQYF.

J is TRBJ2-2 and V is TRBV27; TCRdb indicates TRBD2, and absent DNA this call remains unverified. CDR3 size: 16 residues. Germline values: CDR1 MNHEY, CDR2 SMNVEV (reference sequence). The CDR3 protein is CASGRQAGPNTGELFF.

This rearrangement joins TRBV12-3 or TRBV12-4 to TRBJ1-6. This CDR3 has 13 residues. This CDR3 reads CASSLKNNSPLHF.